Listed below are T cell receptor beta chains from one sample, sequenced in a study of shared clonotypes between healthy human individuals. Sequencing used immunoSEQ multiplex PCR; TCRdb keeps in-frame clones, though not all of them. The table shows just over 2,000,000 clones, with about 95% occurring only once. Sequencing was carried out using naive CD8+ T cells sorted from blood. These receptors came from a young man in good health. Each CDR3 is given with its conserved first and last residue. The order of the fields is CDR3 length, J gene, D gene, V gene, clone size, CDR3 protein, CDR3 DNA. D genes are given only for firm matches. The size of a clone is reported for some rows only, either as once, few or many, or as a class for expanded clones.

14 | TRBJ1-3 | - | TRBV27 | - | CASSLTGPGNTIYF | TGTGCCAGCAGTTTAACAGGCCCGGGAAACACCATATATTTT
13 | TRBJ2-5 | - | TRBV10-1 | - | CASSESGQETQYF | TGCGCCAGCAGTGAGTCGGGGCAAGAGACCCAGTACTTC
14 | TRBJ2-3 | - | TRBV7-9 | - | CASTPSLARDTQYF | TGTGCCAGCACCCCCTCCCTTGCCAGAGATACGCAGTATTTT
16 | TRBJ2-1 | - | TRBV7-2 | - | CASSLDPGGIYNEQFF | TGTGCCAGCAGCTTAGATCCTGGCGGAATCTACAATGAGCAGTTCTTC
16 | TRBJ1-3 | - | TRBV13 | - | CASSGVEDSVGNTIYF | TGTGCCAGCAGCGGCGTCGAGGACTCAGTTGGCAACACCATATATTTT
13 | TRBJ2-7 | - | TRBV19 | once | CASSAGSSYEQYF | TGTGCCAGTAGTGCCGGAAGCTCCTACGAGCAGTACTTC
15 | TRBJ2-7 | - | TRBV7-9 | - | CASSLAPETSYEQYF | TGTGCCAGCAGCTTAGCTCCAGAAACCTCCTACGAGCAGTACTTC
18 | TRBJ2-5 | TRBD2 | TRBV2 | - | CASGTTESAGDSQETQYF | TGTGCCAGCGGGACCACCGAAAGCGCGGGAGACTCCCAAGAGACCCAGTACTTC
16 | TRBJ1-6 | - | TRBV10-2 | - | CASSEGGSSYNSPLHF | TGCGCCAGCAGTGAGGGGGGGAGCTCCTATAATTCACCCCTCCACTTT
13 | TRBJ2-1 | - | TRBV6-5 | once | CASSSYGYNEQFF | TGTGCCAGCAGTTCCTATGGCTACAATGAGCAGTTCTTC
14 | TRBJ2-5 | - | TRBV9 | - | CASSVLEGDETQYF | TGTGCCAGCAGCGTACTGGAGGGGGACGAGACCCAGTACTTC
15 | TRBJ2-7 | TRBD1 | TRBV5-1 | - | CASSLAPQTGVEQYF | TGCGCCAGCAGCTTGGCCCCTCAGACAGGGGTCGAGCAGTACTTC
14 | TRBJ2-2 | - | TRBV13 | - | CASSLGGYTGELFF | TGTGCCAGCAGCTTAGGAGGGTACACCGGGGAGCTGTTTTTT
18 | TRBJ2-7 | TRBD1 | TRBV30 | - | CAWSVTPLTGTARDGQYF | TGTGCCTGGAGTGTAACCCCTCTCACTGGGACAGCCAGAGACGGGCAGTACTTC
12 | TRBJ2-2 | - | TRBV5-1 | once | CASSLDIAELFF | TGCGCCAGCAGCTTGGACATCGCAGAGCTGTTTTTT
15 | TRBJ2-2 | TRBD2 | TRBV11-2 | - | CASSFSSGATGELFF | TGTGCCAGCAGCTTTTCTAGCGGGGCCACCGGGGAGCTGTTTTTT
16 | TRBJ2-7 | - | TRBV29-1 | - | CSVERERPLGGFEQYF | TGCAGCGTTGAGAGGGAGAGGCCCTTAGGTGGGTTCGAGCAGTACTTC
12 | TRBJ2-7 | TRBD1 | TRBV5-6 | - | CASSSGGHEQYF | TGTGCCAGCAGCTCAGGGGGTCACGAGCAGTACTTC
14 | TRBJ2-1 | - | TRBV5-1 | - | CASSLEGYYNEQFF | TGCGCCAGCAGCTTGGAAGGTTACTACAATGAGCAGTTCTTC
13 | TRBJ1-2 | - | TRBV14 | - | CASSLGAPYGYTF | TGTGCCAGCAGCCTAGGGGCCCCCTATGGCTACACCTTC
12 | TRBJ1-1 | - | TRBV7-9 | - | CASTTDYTEAFF | TGTGCCAGCACGACAGACTACACTGAAGCTTTCTTT
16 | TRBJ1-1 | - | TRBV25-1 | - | CASSEEGYGVNTEAFF | TGTGCCAGCAGTGAGGAGGGGTATGGTGTGAACACTGAAGCTTTCTTT
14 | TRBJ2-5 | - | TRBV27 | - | CASKPPGGRETQYF | TGTGCCAGCAAACCCCCGGGGGGCCGGGAGACCCAGTACTTC
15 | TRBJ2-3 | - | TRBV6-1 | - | CASSEFNTPADTQYF | TGTGCCAGCAGTGAATTCAACACGCCGGCAGATACGCAGTATTTT
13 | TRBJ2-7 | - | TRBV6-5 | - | CASSNGPLGEQYF | TGTGCCAGCAGTAACGGGCCTCTGGGGGAGCAGTACTTC
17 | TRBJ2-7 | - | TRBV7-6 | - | CASSLDPVQGTIDEQYF | TGTGCCAGCAGCTTAGACCCGGTTCAGGGGACCATCGACGAGCAGTACTTC
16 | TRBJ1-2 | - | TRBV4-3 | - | CASSQIYGGEDYGYTF | TGCGCCAGCAGCCAAATATACGGGGGCGAAGACTATGGCTACACCTTC
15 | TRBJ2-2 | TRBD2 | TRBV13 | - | CASSLGLAGSGELFF | TGTGCCAGCAGCTTAGGACTAGCGGGGTCCGGGGAGCTGTTTTTT
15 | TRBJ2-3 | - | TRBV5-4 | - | CASSFRGGSTDTQYF | TGTGCCAGCAGCTTTCGAGGGGGTAGCACAGATACGCAGTATTTT
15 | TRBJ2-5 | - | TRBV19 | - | CASSMGSGDQETQYF | TGTGCCAGTAGTATGGGATCGGGGGACCAAGAGACCCAGTACTTC
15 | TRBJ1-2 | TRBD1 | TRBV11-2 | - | CASSLDWGQGYGYTF | TGTGCCAGCAGCTTAGATTGGGGACAGGGCTATGGCTACACCTTC
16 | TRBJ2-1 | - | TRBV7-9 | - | CASSLALGSSYNEQFF | TGTGCCAGCAGCTTAGCGCTGGGGAGCTCCTACAATGAGCAGTTCTTC
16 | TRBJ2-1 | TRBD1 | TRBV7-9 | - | CASSPLTGGGYNEQFF | TGTGCCAGCAGCCCTTTGACAGGGGGTGGCTACAATGAGCAGTTCTTC
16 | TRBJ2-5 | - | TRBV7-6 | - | CASSLIMVMGQETQYF | TGTGCCAGCAGCTTAATAATGGTAATGGGCCAAGAGACCCAGTACTTC
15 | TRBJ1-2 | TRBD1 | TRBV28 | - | CASSLTGQGGYGYTF | TGTGCCAGCAGTCTGACCGGACAGGGGGGCTATGGCTACACCTTC
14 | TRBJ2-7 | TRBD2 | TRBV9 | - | CASSVGLAGGEQYF | TGTGCCAGCAGCGTGGGACTAGCGGGAGGGGAGCAGTACTTC
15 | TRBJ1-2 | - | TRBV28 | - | CASSPVWEGQGGYTF | TGTGCCAGCAGTCCAGTTTGGGAGGGGCAAGGCGGCTACACCTTC
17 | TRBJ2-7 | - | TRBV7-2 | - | CASSLYGVTTFGYEQYF | TGTGCCAGCAGCTTATACGGGGTAACCACTTTTGGCTACGAGCAGTACTTC
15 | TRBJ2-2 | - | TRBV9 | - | CASSPGFANTGELFF | TGTGCCAGCAGCCCCGGGTTCGCGAACACCGGGGAGCTGTTTTTT
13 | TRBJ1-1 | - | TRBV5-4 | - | CASSLRENTEAFF | TGTGCCAGCAGCTTGAGGGAGAACACTGAAGCTTTCTTT
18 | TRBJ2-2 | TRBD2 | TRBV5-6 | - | CASSPGLAGFANTGELFF | TGTGCCAGCAGCCCGGGACTAGCGGGCTTCGCGAACACCGGGGAGCTGTTTTTT
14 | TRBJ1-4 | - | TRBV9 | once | CASSVGALDEKLFF | TGTGCCAGCAGCGTAGGGGCCCTTGATGAAAAACTGTTTTTT
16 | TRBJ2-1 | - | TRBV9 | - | CASSSSGSSSYNEQFF | TGTGCCAGCAGCTCCAGCGGGTCGAGCTCCTACAATGAGCAGTTCTTC
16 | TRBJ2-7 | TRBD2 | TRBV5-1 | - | CASSFTSEGTSYEQYF | TGCGCCAGCAGCTTTACTAGCGAGGGGACCTCCTACGAGCAGTACTTC
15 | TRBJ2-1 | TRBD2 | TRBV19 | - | CASSIWLAGLYEQFF | TGTGCCAGTAGTATTTGGCTAGCGGGACTTTATGAGCAGTTCTTC
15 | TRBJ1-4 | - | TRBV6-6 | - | CASSERITTNEKLFF | TGTGCCAGCAGCGAACGGATTACAACTAATGAAAAACTGTTTTTT